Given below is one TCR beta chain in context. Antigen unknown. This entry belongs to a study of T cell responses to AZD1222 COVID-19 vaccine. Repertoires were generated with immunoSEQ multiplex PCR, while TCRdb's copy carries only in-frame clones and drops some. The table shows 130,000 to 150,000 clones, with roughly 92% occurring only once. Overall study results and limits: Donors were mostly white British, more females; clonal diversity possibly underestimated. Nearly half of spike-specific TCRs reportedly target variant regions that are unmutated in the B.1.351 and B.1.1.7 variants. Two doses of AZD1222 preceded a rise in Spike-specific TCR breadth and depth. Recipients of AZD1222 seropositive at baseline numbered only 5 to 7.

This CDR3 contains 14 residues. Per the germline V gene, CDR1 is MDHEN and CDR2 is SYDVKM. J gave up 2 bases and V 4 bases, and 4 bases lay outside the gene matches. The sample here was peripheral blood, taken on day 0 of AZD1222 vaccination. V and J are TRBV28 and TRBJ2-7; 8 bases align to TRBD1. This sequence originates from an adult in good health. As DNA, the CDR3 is TGTGCCAGCAGTTCCCCACAGGGGGCCTACGAGCAGTACTTC. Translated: CASSSPQGAYEQYF.